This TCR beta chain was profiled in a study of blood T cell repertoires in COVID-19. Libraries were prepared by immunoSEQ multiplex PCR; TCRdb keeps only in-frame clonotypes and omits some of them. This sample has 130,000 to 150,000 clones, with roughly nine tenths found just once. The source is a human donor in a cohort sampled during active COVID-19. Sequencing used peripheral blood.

CDR3 coding DNA: TGCGCCAGCAGCCAAGATGAAGGGGGCCGCAACTATGGCTACACCTTC. Translating gives CASSQDEGGRNYGYTF. The chain has TRBV4-3 and TRBJ1-2, with TRBD1 matching over 7 bases. The CDR3 loop spans 16 amino acids. Germline loops: CDR1 LGHNA, CDR2 YSLEER. J was trimmed by 2 bases and V by 0 bases; bases with no gene match: 6.